These 16 T cell receptor beta chains share one sample of origin, sequenced in a study of CD8 T cells in ankylosing spondylitis. Each CDR3 protein gets one entry after TCRdb re-called the 5' RACE reads with MiXCR. This sample carries a few hundred thousand distinct CDR3 sequences, roughly 20% of them seen once, and the ten largest clones take roughly 14%. Source material: blood, either unsorted or a sorted T cell fraction (not recorded which). These receptors were obtained from a male donor with ankylosing spondylitis or in good health (not recorded which).

This clonotype was found a few times. The chain links TRBV5-1 to TRBJ2-7, with D tentatively TRBD2 (7 bases). Trimming stripped 0 bases from V and 6 bases from J, with 19 bases between. Germline values: CDR1 SGHRS, CDR2 YFSETQ. The CDR3 is 16 residues long. CDR3 coding DNA: TGCGCCAGCAGCTTGGAGGACAGACTAGGGGGGGTCGAGCAGTACTTC. Amino acid sequence: CASSLEDRLGGVEQYF. Filled out from reference TRBV5-1 and TRBJ2-7, the complete variable domain reads KAGVTQTPRYLIKTRGQQVTLSCSPISGHRSVSWYQQTPGQGLQFLFEYFSETQRNKGNFPGRFSGRQFSNSRSEMNVSTLELGDSALYLCASSLEDRLGGVEQYFGPGTRLTVT.

V and J are TRBV5-6 and TRBJ2-1, with D uncertain. The CDR3 loop spans 14 amino acids. Germline-derived CDR1 and CDR2 are SGHDT and YYEEEE. With 2 bases removed from V and 4 bases from J, the gap between germline ends came to 10 bases. CDR3 residues: CASSFAAGYNEQFF. CDR3 in DNA: TGTGCCAGCAGCTTCGCCGCAGGATACAATGAGCAGTTCTTC.

The rearrangement joins TRBV13 to TRBJ2-1, with D hard to call. This CDR3 is built from 14 residues. The germline gives CDR1 PRHDT, CDR2 FYEKMQ (reference sequence). V dropped 1 base and J dropped 3 bases, with 7 bases sitting between them. The CDR3 DNA is TGTGCCAGCAGCTTAGCGGCCAGCTACAATGAGCAGTTCTTC. Protein sequence: CASSLAASYNEQFF.

This clonotype was seen more than once but under ten times. This chain links TRBV4-2 with TRBJ2-7; no definite D call. The V end was cut by 1 base, the J end by 0 bases, with 10 bases between. Germline V gene sequence: CDR1 LGHNA, CDR2 YNFKEQ. This CDR3 region has 15 residues. CDR3 sequence reads: CASSQAFDDSYEQYF. The CDR3 nucleotides read TGTGCCAGCAGCCAAGCTTTCGACGACTCCTACGAGCAGTACTTC.

This clonotype was found a few times. The chain is built from TRBV12-3 or TRBV12-4 and TRBJ1-1; 8 positions match TRBD1. With V trimmed by 7 bases and J by 1 base, 5 bases remained unmatched. This CDR3 is 14 amino acids long. This chain's CDR3 is CASIPGQENTEAFF. The CDR3 coding sequence is TGTGCCAGCATCCCGGGACAGGAGAACACTGAAGCTTTCTTT.

The V call is TRBV7-9, the J call TRBJ2-1; D may match TRBD1 or TRBD2 (5 bases each). Trimming took 7 bases from V and 7 from J, leaving 14 bases between them. From germline, CDR1 is SEHNR and CDR2 FQNEAQ (reference sequence). This CDR3 comprises 13 residues. The CDR3 DNA reads TGTGCCAGCACGCCGGGACCACTAAATGAGCAGTTCTTC. This gives the protein CASTPGPLNEQFF. Full variable domain (outside the CDR3, taken from reference TRBV7-9 and TRBJ2-1): DTGVSQNPRHKITKRGQNVTFRCDPISEHNRLYWYRQTLGQGPEFLTYFQNEAQLEKSRLLSDRFSAERPKGSFSTLEIQRTEQGDSAMYLCASTPGPLNEQFFGPGTRLTVL.

The chain links TRBV7-6 to TRBJ2-7; 8 nucleotides line up with TRBD2. CDR3 length: 16 residues. From germline, CDR1 is SGHVS and CDR2 FNYEAQ. V was clipped by 3 bases and J by 3 bases; unmatched bases: 10. CDR3 bases: TGTGCCAGCAGCTTCACTTCCAGCGGGGGACTCTACGAGCAGTACTTC. It codes for CASSFTSSGGLYEQYF.

This clonotype occurred a few times. This rearrangement joins TRBV7-9 to TRBJ2-2, with 7 bases identical to TRBD1. Trimming at V came to 4 bases and at J to 1 base, leaving 9 bases not matched to a gene. Germline loops: CDR1 SEHNR, CDR2 FQNEAQ (reference sequence). The CDR3 covers 17 residues. DNA of the CDR3: TGTGCCAGCAGCTCCCTGGCTACAGGGGTGAACACCGGGGAGCTGTTTTTT. It translates to CASSSLATGVNTGELFF.

This clonotype was seen more than once but under ten times. The V call is TRBV2, the J call TRBJ2-2; D is uncertain. Germline V gene data show CDR1 as SNHLY and CDR2 as FYNNEI. The germline V and J ends were trimmed by 2 bases and 7 bases, with 11 bases remaining between them. The CDR3 has 14 residues. Here the CDR3 reads CASSEYEAGGELFF. DNA for the CDR3: TGTGCCAGCAGTGAATATGAGGCTGGCGGGGAGCTGTTTTTT. The entire variable domain, with the rest obtained from reference TRBV2 and TRBJ2-2, is as follows: EPEVTQTPSHQVTQMGQEVILRCVPISNHLYFYWYRQILGQKVEFLVSFYNNEISEKSEIFDDQFSVERPDGSNFTLKIRSTKLEDSAMYFCASSEYEAGGELFFGEGSRLTVL.

The chain employs TRBV18 and TRBJ1-1; D call uncertain. The CDR3 is 13 residues long. The V end was cut by 6 bases, the J end by 3 bases, with 11 bases between. Germline CDR1 KGHSH, CDR2 LQKENI. The CDR3, as DNA: TGTGCCAGCTCCCCTAACGGGGACACTGAAGCTTTCTTT. Amino acids: CASSPNGDTEAFF.

This clonotype appeared a few times. The chain recombines TRBV6-1 with TRBJ2-5; 9 nucleotides align to TRBD1. Trimming at V came to 7 bases and at J to 5 bases, leaving 8 bases not matched to a gene. Per germline, CDR1 MNHNS and CDR2 SASEGT. The CDR3 spans 14 residues. CDR3 coding DNA: TGTGCCAGCACCTGGTACAGGGGGCGGGAGACCCAGTACTTC. As protein: CASTWYRGRETQYF.

In its sample, this clonotype was seen a few times. This rearrangement joins TRBV12-3 or TRBV12-4 to TRBJ2-1; D is unresolved. CDR3 length equals 12 residues. V was trimmed by 3 bases and J by 10 bases, leaving 10 bases between them. The CDR3 sequence is CASSFTRREQFF. CDR3 sequence (DNA): TGTGCCAGCAGTTTCACCCGTCGGGAGCAGTTCTTC.

The table lists this clonotype with a few counts. The V and J genes are TRBV11-2 and TRBJ2-7; 7 bases align to TRBD1. Germline V CDR1 and CDR2: SGHAT, FQNNGV. This CDR3 has 15 amino acids. V shed 4 bases and J 2 bases; nucleotides not matched to a gene: 8. CDR3 nucleotide sequence: TGTGCCAGCAGCTCCTTCGACAGGGCCCCCTACGAGCAGTACTTC. It encodes CASSSFDRAPYEQYF.

The chain joins TRBV28 to TRBJ2-1; 12 bases are a match to TRBD2. With 4 bases clipped from V and 6 bases from J, the junction kept 4 bases outside the gene matches. The CDR3 extends over 15 amino acids. Looked up from germline, CDR1 is MDHEN and CDR2 is SYDVKM. As DNA, the CDR3 is TGTGCCAGCAGTTCCCGACTAGCGGGGGTCAATGAGCAGTTCTTC. Translation gives CASSSRLAGVNEQFF.

The genes are TRBV20-1 and TRBJ2-7; 9 bases line up with TRBD2. V dropped 3 bases and J dropped 0; count of bases not matched to a gene: 6. Germline V gene sequence: CDR1 DFQATT, CDR2 SNEGSKA (reference sequence). This CDR3 spans 15 amino acids. DNA of the CDR3: TGCAGTGCTAGGGAGACTAGCGGAACCTCCTACGAGCAGTACTTC. Protein product: CSARETSGTSYEQYF.

This clonotype was seen only a few times. The J gene is TRBJ2-5, the V gene TRBV3-1; D tentatively reads TRBD1 or TRBD2 (5 bases each). The CDR3 sequence is 13 residues long. Trimming left V 5 bases short and J 5 bases short, with 12 bases between. CDR1 is LGHDT and CDR2 is YNNKEL in the germline V gene (reference sequence). CDR3 sequence: CASSIGDAETQYF. CDR3 sequence (DNA): TGTGCCAGCAGCATTGGGGACGCGGAGACCCAGTACTTC.